This T cell receptor (beta chain) was sequenced during a study of siplizumab effects on memory and regulatory T cells. This clone was recorded only once. The table came from immunoSEQ multiplex PCR; TCRdb's copy has only in-frame clones and leaves some out. The table lists approximately 110,000 clones, roughly 91% of them singletons. The sample comprised CD4+ T cells sorted from blood. The TCR originated in a human donor in good health.

The CDR3 is CAWSQGGGVGYTF. CDR3 in DNA: TGTGCCTGGAGCCAGGGTGGAGGAGTTGGCTACACCTTC. The chain combines TRBV30 with TRBJ1-2; weak D call: TRBD1 (5 bases). Germline V lookup: CDR1 GTSNPN, CDR2 SVGIG (reference sequence). This CDR3 has 13 amino acids. Trimming cost V 3 bases and J 7 bases, with 15 bases left between them.